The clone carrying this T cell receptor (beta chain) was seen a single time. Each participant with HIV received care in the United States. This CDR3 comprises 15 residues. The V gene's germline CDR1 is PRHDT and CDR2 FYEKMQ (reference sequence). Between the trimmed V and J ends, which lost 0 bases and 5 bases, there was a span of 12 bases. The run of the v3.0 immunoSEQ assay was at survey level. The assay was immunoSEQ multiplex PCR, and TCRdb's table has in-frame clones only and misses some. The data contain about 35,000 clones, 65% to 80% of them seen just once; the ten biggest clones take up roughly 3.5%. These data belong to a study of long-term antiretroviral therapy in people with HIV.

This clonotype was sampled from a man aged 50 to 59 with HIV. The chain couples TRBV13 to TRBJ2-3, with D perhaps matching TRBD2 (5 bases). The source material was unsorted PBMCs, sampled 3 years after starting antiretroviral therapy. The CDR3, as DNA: TGTGCCAGCAGCTTAGGTCGGGGTTGGGGAGATACGCAGTATTTT. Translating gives CASSLGRGWGDTQYF.